This TCR beta chain was identified during a study of blood T cell repertoires in COVID-19. The overall study: T cells, B-cell-depleted T cells, or PBMCs provided the cDNA or gDNA that served as material.

CDR1 and CDR2 (germline): MNHEY, SVGAGI. CDR3 size: 15 residues. J was trimmed by 2 bases and V by 5 bases; bases with no gene match: 6. Residents of approximately 25 US areas, aged roughly 18 to 89 years, made up the participants. Membership in each cohort depended on participant-reported clinical history. TCRdb's copy holds only in-frame clones and misses some; the assay was immunoSEQ multiplex PCR. The table shows about 360,000 clones, with more than 75% occurring only once. The sequence derives from a man aged 35 to 55 in a cohort exposed to, infected with or recovered from COVID-19 (not recorded which). V gene TRBV6-5 combines with J gene TRBJ2-7, with 10 bases lining up with TRBD1. Sequences were obtained from PBMCs or T cells enriched from blood (not recorded which). The CDR3 nucleotides read TGTGCCAGCAGTCTCGGGACAGGGGTCACCTACGAGCAGTACTTC. It yields the protein CASSLGTGVTYEQYF.